The rows below give T cell receptor beta chains drawn from one sample of a study of Tregs in tolerant kidney transplant recipients. Profiling relied on immunoSEQ multiplex PCR, and the TCRdb table lists in-frame clones only, not all of them. Of 60,000 to 65,000 clones in the sample, 95% to 98% were seen once. The input for sequencing was Tregs from blood, taken before the transplant. These receptors all stem from a human donor who received a combined kidney and bone marrow transplant. Each CDR3 is given with its conserved first and last residue. D genes are given only for firm matches. Size tells how often a clone was seen (once, few, many) or the class of an expanded clone, and some rows leave it out.

D | size | J | V | CDR3 | DNA
. | . | TRBJ2-7 | TRBV7-2 | CASSLERGTYEQYF | TGTGCCAGCAGCTTAGAAAGGGGTACCTACGAGCAGTACTTC
. | . | TRBJ2-5 | TRBV5-5 | CASSFPTGAETQYF | TGTGCCAGCAGCTTCCCGACAGGAGCAGAGACCCAGTACTTC
TRBD1 | . | TRBJ1-2 | TRBV7-8 | CASSPGTVNGYTF | TGTGCCAGCAGCCCCGGGACAGTTAATGGCTACACCTTC
. | . | TRBJ2-2 | TRBV5-6 | CASSFGLYTGELFF | TGTGCCAGCAGCTTTGGACTTTACACCGGGGAGCTGTTTTTT
TRBD1 | once | TRBJ2-2 | TRBV6-6 | CASSQTGDSGELFF | TGTGCCAGCAGTCAAACAGGGGATAGTGGGGAGCTGTTTTTT
TRBD1 | once | TRBJ1-4 | TRBV5-5 | CARQGRDRGNEKLFF | TGTGCCAGACAAGGCAGGGACAGGGGTAATGAAAAACTGTTTTTT
TRBD2 | . | TRBJ2-7 | TRBV5-6 | CASRLRGTPYEQYF | TGTGCCAGCAGATTGCGGGGGACTCCCTACGAGCAGTACTTC
. | . | TRBJ1-1 | TRBV6-5 | CASTLSGGNTEAFF | TGTGCCAGCACTCTTTCCGGGGGGAACACTGAAGCTTTCTTT
. | . | TRBJ2-3 | TRBV18 | CASSPGTHDTQYF | TGTGCCAGCTCACCCGGGACTCATGATACGCAGTATTTT
TRBD2 | . | TRBJ2-3 | TRBV4-2 | CASSPGLGFDGGTDTQYF | TGTGCCAGCAGCCCCGGACTAGGCTTTGATGGTGGCACAGATACGCAGTATTTT
. | . | TRBJ2-6 | TRBV27 | CASSLILAPSGANVLTF | TGTGCCAGCAGTTTAATTTTGGCTCCCTCTGGGGCCAACGTCCTGACTTTC
. | . | TRBJ2-7 | TRBV5-4 | CASRGDNTYEQYF | TGTGCCAGCAGGGGGGACAATACCTACGAGCAGTACTTC
. | . | TRBJ1-6 | TRBV5-8 | CASSLTAGSYSPLHF | TGTGCCAGCAGCTTAACGGCAGGGTCCTATTCACCCCTCCACTTT
. | . | TRBJ2-1 | TRBV5-1 | CASSLGGPDNEQFF | TGCGCCAGCAGCTTGGGGGGGCCTGACAATGAGCAGTTCTTC
TRBD1 | . | TRBJ1-4 | TRBV7-9 | CASSLRGGTGANEKLFF | TGTGCCAGCAGCTTACGGGGCGGGACAGGTGCTAATGAAAAACTGTTTTTT
. | . | TRBJ2-1 | TRBV10-3 | CAISAEFRDYNEQFF | TGTGCCATCAGTGCGGAATTCCGGGACTACAATGAGCAGTTCTTC
TRBD2 | . | TRBJ2-7 | TRBV29-1 | CSVVEREGRNEQYF | TGCAGCGTTGTGGAGCGGGAGGGCCGGAACGAGCAGTACTTC
. | . | TRBJ2-3 | TRBV9 | CASAGSTDTQYF | TGTGCCAGCGCTGGCAGCACAGATACGCAGTATTTT
. | . | TRBJ2-3 | TRBV21-1 | CASQGQGQQNSTDTQYF | TGTGCCAGCCAGGGACAGGGGCAGCAAAATAGCACAGATACGCAGTATTTT
. | . | TRBJ1-2 | TRBV28 | CASTSSYGYTF | TGTGCCAGCACTTCTAGCTATGGCTACACCTTC
. | . | TRBJ1-1 | TRBV7-3 | CASSLRKGTNTEAFF | TGTGCCAGCAGCTTAAGGAAGGGGACAAACACTGAAGCTTTCTTT
. | . | TRBJ2-1 | TRBV6-5 | CASSYSPGGPYNEQFF | TGTGCCAGCAGTTACTCTCCCGGGGGGCCCTACAATGAGCAGTTCTTC
. | . | TRBJ1-1 | TRBV4-1 | CASSQARGLLVTNTEAFF | TGCGCCAGCAGCCAAGCCAGGGGCTTGTTGGTCACGAACACTGAAGCTTTCTTT
. | . | TRBJ2-6 | TRBV19 | CASRIQGSSGANVLTF | TGTGCCAGTAGGATACAGGGTTCCTCTGGGGCCAACGTCCTGACTTTC
TRBD1 | . | TRBJ1-4 | TRBV15 | CATSKTGYLNEKLFF | TGTGCCACCAGCAAGACAGGGTATCTGAATGAAAAACTGTTTTTT
TRBD2 | once | TRBJ2-5 | TRBV11-3 | CASSLGGSRQETQYF | TGTGCCAGCAGCTTGGGGGGGAGTAGACAAGAGACCCAGTACTTC
. | . | TRBJ2-1 | TRBV5-1 | CASKTASSYNEQFF | TGCGCCAGCAAAACAGCCAGCTCCTACAATGAGCAGTTCTTC
. | . | TRBJ2-3 | TRBV15 | CATSRVGGADTQYF | TGTGCCACCAGCAGAGTTGGGGGGGCGGATACGCAGTATTTT
. | . | TRBJ2-1 | TRBV9 | CASSVGVSRLNSYNEQFF | TGTGCCAGCAGCGTGGGCGTTTCGCGACTAAACTCCTACAATGAGCAGTTCTTC
. | . | TRBJ2-3 | TRBV6-5 | CASRQTGTDTQYF | TGTGCCAGCAGGCAGACTGGGACAGATACGCAGTATTTT
TRBD1 | . | TRBJ1-5 | TRBV19 | CASNPSGTGADSNQPQHF | TGTGCCAGTAATCCCAGCGGGACAGGGGCCGATAGCAATCAGCCCCAGCATTTT
TRBD2 | . | TRBJ2-2 | TRBV6-1 | CASSRSGGVGELFF | TGTGCCAGCAGTCGGTCCGGGGGGGTCGGGGAGCTGTTTTTT
. | . | TRBJ1-6 | TRBV4-2 | CASSQEGQGFSPLHF | TGTGCCAGCAGCCAAGAAGGGCAGGGGTTCTCACCCCTCCACTTT
. | . | TRBJ1-2 | TRBV9 | CASSRRQVELYGYTF | TGTGCCAGCAGCCGAAGACAGGTAGAGCTCTATGGCTACACCTTC
TRBD1 | . | TRBJ1-2 | TRBV7-2 | CASSFAGGAGGYTF | TGTGCCAGCAGCTTTGCAGGGGGCGCGGGTGGCTACACCTTC
TRBD2 | . | TRBJ2-7 | TRBV4-3 | CASSQDRGLAGSAEQYF | TGCGCCAGCAGCCAAGATCGGGGACTAGCGGGATCGGCCGAGCAGTACTTC
TRBD1 | . | TRBJ1-2 | TRBV4-3 | CASSQAGTGHGYTF | TGCGCCAGCAGCCAAGCGGGGACAGGGCATGGCTACACCTTC